Sequencing of this TCR beta chain was carried out in a study of blood T cell repertoires in COVID-19. At the level of the study: Samples taken during acute and convalescent COVID-19 were collected in the United States, Italy and Spain.

Authors' methods: Estimation of nucleated cell counts relied on the amplification of reference gene primers. TCRdb's copy holds only in-frame clones and misses some; the assay was immunoSEQ multiplex PCR. Clone size and V and J calls were adopted from that table, with D and trimming inferred from the DNA. The sample has 200,000 to 250,000 clones; 90% are singletons. Membership in each cohort depended on participant-reported clinical history. Within the 2 weeks before study entry, each person in the exposed group met a COVID-19 case. V was shortened by 4 bases and J by 1 base, with 11 bases between the two germline ends. This CDR3 has 14 residues. Germline V CDR1 and CDR2: SGDLS, YYNGEE.

The V gene is TRBV9, the J gene TRBJ1-2, with a weak D call TRBD1 (5 bases). Sequencing input: PBMCs or T cells enriched from blood (not recorded which). The TCR sequence derives from a young man who had been exposed to COVID-19. DNA for the CDR3: TGTGCCAGCAGCTCAGGGTTTAATAACTATGGCTACACCTTC. Translating it yields CASSSGFNNYGYTF. The entire variable domain, with the rest obtained from reference TRBV9 and TRBJ1-2, is as follows: DSGVTQTPKHLITATGQRVTLRCSPRSGDLSVYWYQQSLDQGLQFLIQYYNGEERAKGNILERFSAQQFPDLHSELNLSSLELGDSALYFCASSSGFNNYGYTFGSGTRLTVV.